This T cell receptor beta chain comes out of a study of T cell responses to AZD1222 COVID-19 vaccine. General observations from the study: Scientists sampled the repertoires only once the peak T cell response had passed. Within unmutated variant regions lay the reported targets of nearly half of spike-specific TCRs. Donors were largely white British and mainly female; clonal diversity was possibly underestimated.

This table comes from immunoSEQ multiplex PCR, and its TCRdb copy is limited to in-frame clones, with some not included. Of over 130,000 clones in the sample, 94% were seen once. The length of the CDR3 is 15 residues. With 4 bases clipped from V and 2 bases from J, the junction kept 5 bases outside the gene matches. Germline CDR1 reads SGHRS; CDR2 reads YFSETQ. Concerning this clone itself: Its antigen is still unknown.

This chain links TRBV5-1 with TRBJ2-3, with TRBD2 matching 9 bases. The sequencing used peripheral blood, collected on day 0 of AZD1222 vaccination. The receptor comes from an adult in good health. CDR3 sequence: CASSHSGRLTDTQYF. The CDR3 coding sequence is TGCGCCAGCAGCCATAGCGGGAGACTCACAGATACGCAGTATTTT.